The rows below give T cell receptor beta chains drawn from one sample of a study of blood T cell repertoires in COVID-19. Libraries were prepared by immunoSEQ multiplex PCR; TCRdb keeps only in-frame clonotypes and omits some of them. The sample has about 260,000 clones; more than 90% are singletons. The specimen sequenced was peripheral blood. The receptor set was obtained from a person aged 18 to 30 with COVID-19, enrolled during active disease. Each CDR3 is given with its conserved first and last residue. D genes are given only for firm matches. Clone size is shown for a subset of rows, as once, few, many or a class of expanded clone.

j_gene,abundance,d_gene,v_gene,CDR3nt,CDR3aa
TRBJ2-5,-,TRBD2,TRBV5-1,TGCGCCAGCAGCTTGGATTTAGCGGGTCAAGAGACCCAGTACTTC,CASSLDLAGQETQYF
TRBJ2-7,once,TRBD2,TRBV27,TGTGCCAGCAGTTTAGAACTGCCTAGCGGGGCAAGCTACGAGCAGTACTTC,CASSLELPSGASYEQYF
TRBJ1-2,-,TRBD1,TRBV2,TGTGCCAGCAGGGGGACAGGGAACTATGGCTACACCTTC,CASRGTGNYGYTF
TRBJ1-3,-,-,TRBV6-5,TGTGCCAGCAGCCCACTCGCTGGAAACACCATATATTTT,CASSPLAGNTIYF
TRBJ2-1,-,TRBD1,TRBV24-1,TGTGCCACCCGGGGACAGGACAATGAGCAGTTCTTC,CATRGQDNEQFF
TRBJ1-2,-,TRBD1,TRBV7-2,TGTGCCAGCAGCCTCGACAGGGGGCGGGATGGCTACACCTTC,CASSLDRGRDGYTF
TRBJ2-3,-,TRBD2,TRBV27,TGTGCCAGCATCGACGGGGGGAAAGATACGCAGTATTTT,CASIDGGKDTQYF
TRBJ2-2,-,-,TRBV5-1,TGCGCCAGCAGCTTTGGACAGATAAACACCGGGGAGCTGTTTTTT,CASSFGQINTGELFF
TRBJ2-7,-,-,TRBV4-1,TGCGCCAGCAGCCAAGGGGTCCAGGAGGAAGGCGAGCAGTACTTC,CASSQGVQEEGEQYF
TRBJ2-7,once,TRBD2,TRBV7-9,TGTGCCAGCAGCCTCAGCGGGGGTCGCGAGCAGTACTTC,CASSLSGGREQYF
TRBJ2-7,-,TRBD1,TRBV19,TGTGCCAGTAGTATCTTGCAGGGGGCTCTCTACGAGCAGTACTTC,CASSILQGALYEQYF
TRBJ1-4,-,-,TRBV6-6,TGTGCCAGCGGGCTAAGTGAAAAACTGTTTTTT,CASGLSEKLFF
TRBJ1-2,-,TRBD1,TRBV28,TGTGCCAGCAGCCCAACCGGGACAGGGTCCTATGGCTACACCTTC,CASSPTGTGSYGYTF
TRBJ2-3,-,-,TRBV5-1,TGCGCCAGCAGCAGCCAGGGGACAGATACGCAGTATTTT,CASSSQGTDTQYF
TRBJ2-2,-,-,TRBV28,TGTGCCAGCAGTTCAGTAAACACCGGGGAGCTGTTTTTT,CASSSVNTGELFF
TRBJ1-1,-,-,TRBV18,TGTGCCAGCTCACAGAATAGCGGGAACACTGAAGCTTTCTTT,CASSQNSGNTEAFF
TRBJ2-5,once,TRBD2,TRBV7-7,TGTGCCAGCAGCCCCAGCGGGGTGGTAGGGGAGACCCAGTACTTC,CASSPSGVVGETQYF
TRBJ2-5,-,TRBD2,TRBV6-5,TGTGCCAGCAGTAGAAGCGGGAGGTTCGCCGAGACCCAGTACTTC,CASSRSGRFAETQYF
TRBJ1-6,-,TRBD1,TRBV30,TGTGCCTGGGGACAGGGGAATTCACCCCTCCACTTT,CAWGQGNSPLHF
TRBJ2-5,-,TRBD1,TRBV13,TGTGCCAGCAGCTTAGGCCGGACAGGGGGCGGACTGTGGCAAGAGACCCAGTACTTC,CASSLGRTGGGLWQETQYF
TRBJ2-7,-,-,TRBV6-2/TRBV6-3,TGTGCCAGCAGTTACTCGATGCAGGGTCGCGAGCAGTACTTC,CASSYSMQGREQYF
TRBJ1-4,-,-,TRBV5-1,TGCGCCAGCAGCTTGGGAGGGTTTGAGGAGGGAAAACTGTTTTTT,CASSLGGFEEGKLFF
TRBJ2-7,-,-,TRBV12-3/TRBV12-4,TGTGCCAGCAGTTTCCAGGATTCCTACGAGCAGTACTTC,CASSFQDSYEQYF
TRBJ1-2,-,-,TRBV15,TGTGCCACCAGCAGAGTAGGGCAGGGTACTCTAAGGGACTATGGCTACACCTTC,CATSRVGQGTLRDYGYTF
TRBJ2-6,-,TRBD1,TRBV27,TGTGCCAGCAGGAGTAACAGGGGGTACTCTGGGGCCAACGTCCTGACTTTC,CASRSNRGYSGANVLTF
TRBJ2-5,-,-,TRBV7-9,TGTGCCAGCAGCCCCAGACTAGGAGAGACCCAGTACTTC,CASSPRLGETQYF
TRBJ1-2,-,-,TRBV7-9,TGTGCCAGCAGACCTCAGGGGACAAATTTAGGACGCCGCTTC,CASRPQGTNLGRRF
TRBJ2-7,-,TRBD2,TRBV11-2,TGTGCCAGCAGCTCCCAGACTAGCGGGACTGGCGAGCAGTACTTC,CASSSQTSGTGEQYF
TRBJ1-5,-,-,TRBV27,TGTGCCAGCAGTTTTCTCGGGGATAGCAATCAGCCCCAGCATTTT,CASSFLGDSNQPQHF
TRBJ1-3,-,-,TRBV12-3/TRBV12-4,TGTGCCAGCACCCCCCTTTCTGGAAACACCATATATTTT,CASTPLSGNTIYF
TRBJ2-2,-,-,TRBV5-1,TGCGCCAGCAGCATTCAGGTCACCGGGGAGCTGTTTTTT,CASSIQVTGELFF
TRBJ1-2,-,-,TRBV21-1,TGTGCCAGCAGCCCCCGTAAGGGGGCCCATGGCTACACCTTC,CASSPRKGAHGYTF
TRBJ2-3,-,TRBD1,TRBV6-1,TGTGCCAGCAGTGAAGGGTTGGGACAGGGGACAGATACGCAGTATTTT,CASSEGLGQGTDTQYF
TRBJ2-3,once,TRBD1,TRBV5-1,TGCGCCAGCAGCTTGGGGTCGGCCAGGGGGCTGGATACGCAGTATTTT,CASSLGSARGLDTQYF
TRBJ1-5,-,-,TRBV6-5,TGTGCCAGCAGGAGATACAGGGCAGGGAATCAGCCCCAGCATTTT,CASRRYRAGNQPQHF
TRBJ2-7,-,-,TRBV7-2,TGTGCCAGCAGCTTCGGTTCCTACGAGCAGTACTTC,CASSFGSYEQYF
TRBJ2-5,-,TRBD1,TRBV18,TGTGCCAGCTCACGGGGACAGAAAGAGACCCAGTACTTC,CASSRGQKETQYF
TRBJ2-1,-,-,TRBV21-1,TGTGCCAGCAGCAAAGGGCATAGCGGTGACTCCTACAATGAGCAGTTCTTC,CASSKGHSGDSYNEQFF
TRBJ2-1,-,TRBD1,TRBV3-1/TRBV3-2,TGTGCCAGCAGCCCGAGTGAGGGACAGGGGGCCAATGAGCAGTTCTTC,CASSPSEGQGANEQFF
TRBJ2-7,-,TRBD1,TRBV5-4,TGTGCCAGCAGCTCGGGGACAGGTACCTACGAGCAGTACTTC,CASSSGTGTYEQYF
TRBJ2-3,-,TRBD2,TRBV5-1,TGCGCCAGCAGCCGGGGGGTAGCGGGAGCGTCAGATACGCAGTATTTT,CASSRGVAGASDTQYF
TRBJ2-5,-,TRBD2,TRBV27,TGTGCCAGCAGTTTACTAGCGGGAGCCGGGGAGACCCAGTACTTC,CASSLLAGAGETQYF
TRBJ2-1,-,-,TRBV20-1,TGCAGTGCTAGATCGGGAAATGAGCAGTTCTTC,CSARSGNEQFF
TRBJ2-7,-,TRBD1,TRBV11-3,TGTGCCAGCCCCCGGGACAGGGGGTCCTACGAGCAGTACTTC,CASPRDRGSYEQYF
TRBJ2-5,-,TRBD2,TRBV7-2,TGTGCCAGCAGCTTAGGAAATCTAGCGGGAGGCGGGGAGACCCAGTACTTC,CASSLGNLAGGGETQYF
TRBJ1-1,-,TRBD1,TRBV24-1,TGTGCCACCAGTGGCAGACAGGGAGGAGACACTGAAGCTTTCTTT,CATSGRQGGDTEAFF
TRBJ2-7,-,-,TRBV7-2,TGTGCCAGCAGCTGGACAAGACCCTACGAGCAGTACTTC,CASSWTRPYEQYF
TRBJ2-7,-,-,TRBV9,TGTGCCAGCAGCTTCCGGGACACTGCCATGGACGAGCAGTACTTC,CASSFRDTAMDEQYF
TRBJ1-1,-,-,TRBV5-1,TGCGCCAGCAGCCTCACTAACACTGAAGCTTTCTTT,CASSLTNTEAFF
TRBJ2-5,few,-,TRBV5-1,TGCGCCAGCAAGAAGTGGGGGGAAGAGACCCAGTACTTC,CASKKWGEETQYF
TRBJ1-2,-,-,TRBV13,TGTGCCAGCAGCTTAGGACGGGGGTCTGGCTACACCTTC,CASSLGRGSGYTF
TRBJ2-1,-,TRBD2,TRBV7-9,TGTGCCAGCAGCTATAGGACTAGCGCGTACAATGAGCAGTTCTTC,CASSYRTSAYNEQFF
TRBJ2-7,-,TRBD1,TRBV6-5,TGTGCCAGCAGTTACTCAGACAGGGGATCCTACGAGCAGTACTTC,CASSYSDRGSYEQYF
TRBJ2-7,-,-,TRBV27,TGTGCCAGCAGTTTAATATACCGGGACTCGTACTACGAGCAGTACTTC,CASSLIYRDSYYEQYF
TRBJ2-5,-,TRBD1,TRBV5-1,TGCGCCAGCAGCTTGGATGGGACAGGGCGGGATGAGACCCAGTACTTC,CASSLDGTGRDETQYF
TRBJ1-2,-,TRBD1,TRBV19,TGTGCCAGTAGTATAGAGGGCAGGGGGCCCTATGGCTACACCTTC,CASSIEGRGPYGYTF
TRBJ1-2,-,-,TRBV5-1,TGCGCCAGCAGCTTGACAGCTCTAAGTACATTCAACTATGGCTACACCTTC,CASSLTALSTFNYGYTF
TRBJ2-2,-,-,TRBV5-5,TGTGCCAGCGGCCGAACTTGGAGTATCGGGGAGCTGTTTTTT,CASGRTWSIGELFF
TRBJ2-2,-,TRBD2,TRBV2,TGTGCCAGCAGGGGGACTAGCGGGAGGGCCTCCGGGGAGCTGTTTTTT,CASRGTSGRASGELFF
TRBJ2-1,once,TRBD1,TRBV7-7,TGTGCCAGCAGCTCGGACCCGGGACAGCGTAATGAGCAGTTCTTC,CASSSDPGQRNEQFF